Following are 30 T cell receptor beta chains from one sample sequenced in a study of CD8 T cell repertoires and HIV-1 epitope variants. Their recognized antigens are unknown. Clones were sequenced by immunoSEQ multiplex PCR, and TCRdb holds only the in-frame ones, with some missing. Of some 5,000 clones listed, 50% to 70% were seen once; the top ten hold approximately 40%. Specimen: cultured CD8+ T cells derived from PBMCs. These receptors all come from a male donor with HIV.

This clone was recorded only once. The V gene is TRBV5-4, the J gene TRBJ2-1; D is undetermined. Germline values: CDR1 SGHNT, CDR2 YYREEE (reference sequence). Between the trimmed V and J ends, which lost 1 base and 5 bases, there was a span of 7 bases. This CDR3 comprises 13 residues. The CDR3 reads CASSLMVDNEQFF. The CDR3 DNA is TGTGCCAGCAGCTTGATGGTTGACAATGAGCAGTTCTTC.

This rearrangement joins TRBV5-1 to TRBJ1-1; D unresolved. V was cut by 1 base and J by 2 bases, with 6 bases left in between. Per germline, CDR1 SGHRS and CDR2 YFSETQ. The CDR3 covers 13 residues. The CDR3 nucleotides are TGCGCCAGCAGCTTGAGGGTTAACACTGAAGCTTTCTTT. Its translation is CASSLRVNTEAFF.

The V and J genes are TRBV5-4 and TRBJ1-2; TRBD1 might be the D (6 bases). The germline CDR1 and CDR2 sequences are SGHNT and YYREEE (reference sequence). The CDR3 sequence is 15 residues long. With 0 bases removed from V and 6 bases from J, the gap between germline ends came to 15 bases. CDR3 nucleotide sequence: TGTGCCAGCAGCTTGGAAGGTGGCAGGGGTAATGGCTACACCTTC. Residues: CASSLEGGRGNGYTF.

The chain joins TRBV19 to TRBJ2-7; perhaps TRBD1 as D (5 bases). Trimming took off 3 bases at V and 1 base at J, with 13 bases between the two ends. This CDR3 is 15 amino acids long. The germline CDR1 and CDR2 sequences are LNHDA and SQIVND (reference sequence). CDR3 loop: CASSITRQNSYEQYF. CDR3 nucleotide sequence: TGTGCCAGTAGTATCACCCGACAGAATTCCTACGAGCAGTACTTC.

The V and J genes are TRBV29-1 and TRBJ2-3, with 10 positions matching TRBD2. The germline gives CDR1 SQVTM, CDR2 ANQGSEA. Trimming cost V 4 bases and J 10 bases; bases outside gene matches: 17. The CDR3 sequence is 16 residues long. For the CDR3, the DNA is TGCAGCGTTGTTCACCCTAGCGGGAGAAGGGTCTGGTCGCAGTATTTT. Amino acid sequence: CSVVHPSGRRVWSQYF.

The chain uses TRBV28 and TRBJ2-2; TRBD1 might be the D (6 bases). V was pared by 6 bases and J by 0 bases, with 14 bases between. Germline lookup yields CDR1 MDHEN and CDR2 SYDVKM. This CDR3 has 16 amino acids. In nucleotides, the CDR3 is TGTGCCAGCAGCAACACCCGGACAGCGAACACCGGGGAGCTGTTTTTT. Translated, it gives CASSNTRTANTGELFF.

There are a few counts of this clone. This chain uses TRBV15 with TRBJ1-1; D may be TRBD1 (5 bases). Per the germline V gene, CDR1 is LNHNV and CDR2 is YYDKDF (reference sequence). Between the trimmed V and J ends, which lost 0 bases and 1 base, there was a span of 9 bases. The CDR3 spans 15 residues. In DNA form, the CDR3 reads TGTGCCACCAGCAGAGATCGGGGCGAGAACACTGAAGCTTTCTTT. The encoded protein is CATSRDRGENTEAFF. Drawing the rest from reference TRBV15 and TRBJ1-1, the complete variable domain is DAMVIQNPRYQVTQFGKPVTLSCSQTLNHNVMYWYQQKSSQAPKLLFHYYDKDFNNEADTPDNFQSRRPNTSFCFLDIRSPGLGDTAMYLCATSRDRGENTEAFFGQGTRLTVV.

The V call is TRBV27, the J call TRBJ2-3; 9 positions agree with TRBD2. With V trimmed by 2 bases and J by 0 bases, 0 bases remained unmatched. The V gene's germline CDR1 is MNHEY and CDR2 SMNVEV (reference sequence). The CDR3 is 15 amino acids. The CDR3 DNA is TGTGCCAGCAGTTTAGCGGGAGGGAGCACAGATACGCAGTATTTT. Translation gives CASSLAGGSTDTQYF.

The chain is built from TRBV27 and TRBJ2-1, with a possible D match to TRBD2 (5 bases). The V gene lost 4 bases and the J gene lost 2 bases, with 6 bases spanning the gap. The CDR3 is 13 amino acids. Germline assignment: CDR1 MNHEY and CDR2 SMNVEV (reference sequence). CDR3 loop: CASSSGTYNEQFF. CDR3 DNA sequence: TGTGCCAGCAGTTCGGGAACCTACAATGAGCAGTTCTTC.

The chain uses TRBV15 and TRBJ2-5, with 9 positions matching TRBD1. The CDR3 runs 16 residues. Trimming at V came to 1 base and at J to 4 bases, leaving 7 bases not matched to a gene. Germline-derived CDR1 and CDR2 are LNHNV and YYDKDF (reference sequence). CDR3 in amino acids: CATSRGTDRGGETQYF. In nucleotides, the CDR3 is TGTGCCACCAGCAGAGGGACGGACAGGGGAGGAGAGACCCAGTACTTC.

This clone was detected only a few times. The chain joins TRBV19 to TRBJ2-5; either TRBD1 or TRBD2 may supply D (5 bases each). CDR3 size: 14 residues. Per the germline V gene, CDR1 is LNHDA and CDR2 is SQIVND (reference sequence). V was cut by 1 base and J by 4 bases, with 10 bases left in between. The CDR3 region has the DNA TGTGCCAGTAGTATAGGTGGGGGTAGAGAGACCCAGTACTTC. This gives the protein CASSIGGGRETQYF.

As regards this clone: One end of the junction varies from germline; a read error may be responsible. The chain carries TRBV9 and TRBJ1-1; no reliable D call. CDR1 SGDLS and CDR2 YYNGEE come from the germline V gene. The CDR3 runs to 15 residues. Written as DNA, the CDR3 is TGTGTCAGCAGCGTGGGCTCCCTCGGGAACACTGAAGCTTTCTTT. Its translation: CVSSVGSLGNTEAFF.

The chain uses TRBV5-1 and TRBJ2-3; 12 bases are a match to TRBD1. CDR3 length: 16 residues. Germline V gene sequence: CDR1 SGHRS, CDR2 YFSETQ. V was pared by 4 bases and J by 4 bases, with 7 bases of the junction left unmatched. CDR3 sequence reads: CASSVGDRGRSDTQYF. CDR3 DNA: TGCGCCAGCAGCGTGGGGGACAGGGGGCGTTCAGATACGCAGTATTTT.

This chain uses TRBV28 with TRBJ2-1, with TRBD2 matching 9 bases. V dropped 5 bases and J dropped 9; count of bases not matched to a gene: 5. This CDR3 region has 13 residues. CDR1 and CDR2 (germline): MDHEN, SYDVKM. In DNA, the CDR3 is TGTGCCAGCAGTATTCTAGCGGGATCTGAGCAGTTCTTC. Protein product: CASSILAGSEQFF. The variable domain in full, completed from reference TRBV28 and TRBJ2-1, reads DVKVTQSSRYLVKRTGEKVFLECVQDMDHENMFWYRQDPGLGLRLIYFSYDVKMKEKGDIPEGYSVSREKKERFSLILESASTNQTSMYLCASSILAGSEQFFGPGTRLTVL.

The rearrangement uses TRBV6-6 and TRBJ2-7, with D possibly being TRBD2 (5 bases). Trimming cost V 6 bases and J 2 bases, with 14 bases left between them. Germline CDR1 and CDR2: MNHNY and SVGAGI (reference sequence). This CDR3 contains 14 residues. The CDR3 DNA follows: TGTGCCAGCAGCCGTGAGGGCCTTGCCTACGAGCAGTACTTC. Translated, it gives CASSREGLAYEQYF.

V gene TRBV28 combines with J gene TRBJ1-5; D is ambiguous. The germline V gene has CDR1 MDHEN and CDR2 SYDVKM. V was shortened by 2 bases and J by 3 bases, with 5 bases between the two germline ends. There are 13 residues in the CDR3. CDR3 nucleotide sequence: TGTGCCAGCAGTTTACTAATCAATCAGCCCCAGCATTTT. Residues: CASSLLINQPQHF.

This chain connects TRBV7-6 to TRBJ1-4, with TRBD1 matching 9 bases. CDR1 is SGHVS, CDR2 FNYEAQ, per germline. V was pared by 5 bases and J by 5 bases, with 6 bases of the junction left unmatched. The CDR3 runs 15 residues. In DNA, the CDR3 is TGTGCCAGCAGCCCCGAGGGACAGGGAAATGAAAAACTGTTTTTT. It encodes CASSPEGQGNEKLFF.

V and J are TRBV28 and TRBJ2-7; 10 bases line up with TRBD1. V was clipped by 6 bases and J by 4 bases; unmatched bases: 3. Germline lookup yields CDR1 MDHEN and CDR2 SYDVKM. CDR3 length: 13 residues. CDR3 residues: CASSPDRGYEQYF. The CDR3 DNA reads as TGTGCCAGCAGCCCGGACAGGGGGTACGAGCAGTACTTC. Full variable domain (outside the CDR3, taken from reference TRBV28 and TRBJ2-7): DVKVTQSSRYLVKRTGEKVFLECVQDMDHENMFWYRQDPGLGLRLIYFSYDVKMKEKGDIPEGYSVSREKKERFSLILESASTNQTSMYLCASSPDRGYEQYFGPGTRLTVT.

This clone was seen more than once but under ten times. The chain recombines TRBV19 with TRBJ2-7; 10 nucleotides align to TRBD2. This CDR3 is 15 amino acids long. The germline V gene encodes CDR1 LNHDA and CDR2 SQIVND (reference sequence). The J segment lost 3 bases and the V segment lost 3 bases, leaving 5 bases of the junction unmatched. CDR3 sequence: CASSISLAGNYEQYF. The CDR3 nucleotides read TGTGCCAGTAGTATTTCACTAGCGGGGAACTACGAGCAGTACTTC.

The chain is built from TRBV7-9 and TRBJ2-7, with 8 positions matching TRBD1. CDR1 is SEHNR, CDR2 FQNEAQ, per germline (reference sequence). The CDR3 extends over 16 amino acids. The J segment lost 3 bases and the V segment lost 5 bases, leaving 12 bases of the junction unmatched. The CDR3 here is CASSPPTGQGLYEQYF. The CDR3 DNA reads TGTGCCAGCAGCCCGCCCACAGGACAGGGCCTCTACGAGCAGTACTTC.

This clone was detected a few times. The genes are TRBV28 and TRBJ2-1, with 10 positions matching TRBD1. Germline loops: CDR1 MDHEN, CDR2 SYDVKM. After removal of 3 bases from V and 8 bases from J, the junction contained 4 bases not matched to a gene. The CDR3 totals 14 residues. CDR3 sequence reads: CASSLGQGLDEQFF. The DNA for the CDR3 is TGTGCCAGCAGTTTGGGACAGGGGTTGGATGAGCAGTTCTTC.

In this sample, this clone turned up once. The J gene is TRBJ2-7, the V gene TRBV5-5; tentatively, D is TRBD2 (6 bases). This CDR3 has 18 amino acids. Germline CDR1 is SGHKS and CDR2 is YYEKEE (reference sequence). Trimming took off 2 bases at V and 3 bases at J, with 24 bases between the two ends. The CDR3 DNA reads TGTGCCAGCAGCTTTTCCTTTATTGAGGCAGCGGGTTACTACGAGCAGTACTTC. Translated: CASSFSFIEAAGYYEQYF.

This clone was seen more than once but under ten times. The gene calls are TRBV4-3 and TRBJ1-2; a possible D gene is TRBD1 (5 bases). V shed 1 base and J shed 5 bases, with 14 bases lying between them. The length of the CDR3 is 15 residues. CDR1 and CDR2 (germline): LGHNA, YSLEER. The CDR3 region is CASSQVQGGSYGYTF. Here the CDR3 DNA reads TGCGCCAGCAGCCAAGTTCAGGGTGGGTCATATGGCTACACCTTC.

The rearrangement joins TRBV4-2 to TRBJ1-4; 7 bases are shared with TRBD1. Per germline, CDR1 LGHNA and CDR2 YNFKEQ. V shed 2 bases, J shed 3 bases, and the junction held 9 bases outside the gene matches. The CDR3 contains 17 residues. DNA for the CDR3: TGTGCCAGCAGCCAAATGAGACAGGGCAGGGCTAATGAAAAACTGTTTTTT. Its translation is CASSQMRQGRANEKLFF.

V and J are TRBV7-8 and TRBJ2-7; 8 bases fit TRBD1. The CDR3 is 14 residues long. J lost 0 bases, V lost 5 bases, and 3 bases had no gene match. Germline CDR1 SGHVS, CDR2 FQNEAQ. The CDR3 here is CASSHTGGSYEQYF. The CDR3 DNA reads TGTGCCAGCAGCCACACAGGGGGCTCCTACGAGCAGTACTTC.

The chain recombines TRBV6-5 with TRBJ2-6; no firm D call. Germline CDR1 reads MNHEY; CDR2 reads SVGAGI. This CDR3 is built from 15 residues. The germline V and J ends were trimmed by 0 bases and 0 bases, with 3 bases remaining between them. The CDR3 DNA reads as TGTGCCAGCAGTTACTCCTTCTCTGGGGCCAACGTCCTGACTTTC. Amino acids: CASSYSFSGANVLTF.

The CDR3 here is CASSTGESYNEQFF. In DNA form, the CDR3 reads TGTGCCAGTAGTACAGGGGAATCCTACAATGAGCAGTTCTTC. This chain joins TRBV19 and TRBJ2-1; D possibly corresponds to TRBD1 (6 bases). Germline-derived CDR1 and CDR2 are LNHDA and SQIVND (reference sequence). Trimming left V 4 bases short and J 1 base short, with 8 bases between. The CDR3 is made up of 14 amino acids. The full variable domain, with the rest looked up from reference TRBV19 and TRBJ2-1, is DGGITQSPKYLFRKEGQNVTLSCEQNLNHDAMYWYRQDPGQGLRLIYYSQIVNDFQKGDIAEGYSVSREKKESFPLTVTSAQKNPTAFYLCASSTGESYNEQFFGPGTRLTVL.

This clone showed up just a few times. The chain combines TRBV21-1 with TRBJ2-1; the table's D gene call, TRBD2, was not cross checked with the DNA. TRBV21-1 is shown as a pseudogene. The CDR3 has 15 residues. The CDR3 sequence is CASSKEGLSYNEQFF. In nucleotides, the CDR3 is TGTGCCAGCAGCAAGGAGGGTCTCTCCTACAATGAGCAGTTCTTC.

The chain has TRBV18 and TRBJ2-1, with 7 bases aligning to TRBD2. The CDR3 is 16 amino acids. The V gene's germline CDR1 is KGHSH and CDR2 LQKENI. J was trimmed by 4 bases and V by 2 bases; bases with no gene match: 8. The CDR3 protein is CASSPEERDWYNEQFF. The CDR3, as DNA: TGTGCCAGCTCACCAGAGGAGCGGGATTGGTACAATGAGCAGTTCTTC. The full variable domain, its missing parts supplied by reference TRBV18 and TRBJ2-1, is NAGVMQNPRHLVRRRGQEARLRCSPMKGHSHVYWYRQLPEEGLKFMVYLQKENIIDESGMPKERFSAEFPKEGPSILRIQQVVRGDSAAYFCASSPEERDWYNEQFFGPGTRLTVL.

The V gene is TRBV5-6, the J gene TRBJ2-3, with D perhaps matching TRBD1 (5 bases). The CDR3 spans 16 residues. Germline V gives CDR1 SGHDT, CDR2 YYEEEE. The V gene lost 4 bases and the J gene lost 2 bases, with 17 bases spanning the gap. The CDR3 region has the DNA TGTGCCAGCAGCGTATCGACAGACCCGAACACAGATACGCAGTATTTT. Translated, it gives CASSVSTDPNTDTQYF.